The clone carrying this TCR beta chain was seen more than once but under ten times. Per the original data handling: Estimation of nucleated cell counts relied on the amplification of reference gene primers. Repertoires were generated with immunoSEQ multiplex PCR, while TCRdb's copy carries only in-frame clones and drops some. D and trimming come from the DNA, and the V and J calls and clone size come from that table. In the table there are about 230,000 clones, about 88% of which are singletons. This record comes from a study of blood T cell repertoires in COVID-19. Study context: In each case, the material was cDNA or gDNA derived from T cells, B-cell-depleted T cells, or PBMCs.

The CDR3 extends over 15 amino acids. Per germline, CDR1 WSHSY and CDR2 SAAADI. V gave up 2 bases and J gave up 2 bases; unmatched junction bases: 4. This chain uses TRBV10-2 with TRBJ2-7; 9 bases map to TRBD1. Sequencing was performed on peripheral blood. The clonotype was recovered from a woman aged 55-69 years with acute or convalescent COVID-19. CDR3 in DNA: TGCGCCAGCAGTGAGCCAGGGACAGGGACCTACGAGCAGTACTTC. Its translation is CASSEPGTGTYEQYF.